In its sample, the clone carrying this T cell receptor beta chain was seen many times. Its antigen is unidentified. A sort by CD45RO/CCR7/CD25/CD127/CD95/CD27 yielded CD4+ naive, central memory, regulatory and stem cell-like memory cells. Post-sort purity exceeded 98% for all sorted populations. Of the isolated RNA, all was reverse transcribed, and so the sequenced material was expressed TCRB transcripts. The table came from immunoSEQ multiplex PCR; TCRdb's copy has only in-frame clones and leaves some out. The data show 430,000 or so clones, over 9.5% seen once. The source of the sample is a study of beta chain features in type 1 diabetes. About the research overall: Age, gender and cell yields were similar between patients and healthy donors. Study-wide findings and caveats: Patients with Type 1 diabetes showed moderately but significantly shorter TCRB CDR3s in all four CD4+ subsets.

Germline lookup yields CDR1 SQVTM and CDR2 ANQGSEA. The CDR3 is 14 residues long. V was clipped by 1 base and J by 4 bases, with 13 bases between them. The sequencing input was naive CD4+ T cells from blood. The receptor comes from a woman aged 18-29 years in good health. The V call is TRBV29-1, the J call TRBJ2-5; D may correspond to TRBD1 or TRBD2 (6 bases each). The CDR3 nucleotides read TGCAGCGTTGAAGGACAGGAGGGGGGAGAGACCCAGTACTTC. It translates to CSVEGQEGGETQYF.